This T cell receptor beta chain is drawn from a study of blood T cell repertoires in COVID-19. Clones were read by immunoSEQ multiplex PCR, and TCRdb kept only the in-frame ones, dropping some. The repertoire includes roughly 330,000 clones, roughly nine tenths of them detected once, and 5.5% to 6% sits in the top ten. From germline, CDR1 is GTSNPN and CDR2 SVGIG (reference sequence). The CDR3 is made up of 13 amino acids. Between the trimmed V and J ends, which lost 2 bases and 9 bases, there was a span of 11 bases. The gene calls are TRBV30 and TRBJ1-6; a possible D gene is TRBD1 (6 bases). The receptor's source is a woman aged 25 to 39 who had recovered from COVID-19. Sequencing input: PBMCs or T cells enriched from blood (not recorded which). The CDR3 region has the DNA TGTGCCTGGAGTACAGGGAACGGTTCACCCCTCCACTTT. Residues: CAWSTGNGSPLHF.